This T cell receptor (beta chain) was captured by sequencing in a study of tissue T cells after allogeneic stem cell transplantation. Study details: Pathologist review favored tissue samples showing histologically apparent lymphocytes.

TCRbeta CDR3 was sequenced at survey depth with template counts. Sequencing used immunoSEQ multiplex PCR; TCRdb keeps in-frame clones, though not all of them. The repertoire has about 9,800 clones, roughly three fifths of them found once; the top ten carry about a tenth. Germline V CDR1 and CDR2: SGDLS, YYNGEE. This CDR3 comprises 14 residues. The V gene lost 4 bases and the J gene lost 1 base, with 10 bases spanning the gap. Sequences were derived from tissue from the ileum, sampled at autopsy. The source is a woman aged 18 to 50 with breast cancer. The J gene is TRBJ2-3, the V gene TRBV9; D perhaps matches TRBD2 (5 bases). CDR3 nucleotides: TGTGCCAGCAGCCCCGTTAGCGGCACAGATACGCAGTATTTT. The encoded protein is CASSPVSGTDTQYF. The variable domain in full, completed from reference TRBV9 and TRBJ2-3, reads DSGVTQTPKHLITATGQRVTLRCSPRSGDLSVYWYQQSLDQGLQFLIQYYNGEERAKGNILERFSAQQFPDLHSELNLSSLELGDSALYFCASSPVSGTDTQYFGPGTRLTVL.